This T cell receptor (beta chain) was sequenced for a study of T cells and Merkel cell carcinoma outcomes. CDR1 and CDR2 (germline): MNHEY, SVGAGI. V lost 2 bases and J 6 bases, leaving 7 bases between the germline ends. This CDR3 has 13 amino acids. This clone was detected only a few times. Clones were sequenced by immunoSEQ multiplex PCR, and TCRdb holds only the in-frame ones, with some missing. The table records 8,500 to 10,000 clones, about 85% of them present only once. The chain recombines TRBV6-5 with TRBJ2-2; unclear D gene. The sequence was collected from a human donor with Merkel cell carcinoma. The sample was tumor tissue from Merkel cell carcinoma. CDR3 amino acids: CASSYGVPGELFF. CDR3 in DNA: TGTGCCAGCAGTTACGGGGTCCCCGGGGAGCTGTTTTTT.